This TCR beta chain was obtained from a study of cytomegalovirus exposure and HLA in healthy donors. Use of 60 Vbeta and 13 Jbeta primers characterized the PCR. Data came from immunoSEQ multiplex PCR; TCRdb stores just in-frame clones and leaves some out. The data show 150,000 to 200,000 clones, with over 70% seen just once and 1% to 1.5% held by the top ten. The specimen sequenced was PBMCs. This receptor was taken from a man aged 50 to 60 in good health and CMV-seropositive.

The CDR3 DNA follows: TGCGCCAGCAGCTCCGGGACAACCAACTATGGCTACACCTTC. Translation gives CASSSGTTNYGYTF. The genes are TRBV5-1 and TRBJ1-2; perhaps TRBD1 as D (6 bases). This CDR3 has 14 residues. The ends were cut back, 3 bases at V and 2 bases at J, with 11 bases in the middle. CDR1 is SGHRS and CDR2 is YFSETQ in the germline V gene.